The subject of this entry is one T cell receptor beta chain. Other DNA sequences in this sample translate to the same CDR3. As defined, naive CD8 cells were CD45RO-negative and positively selected for CCR7, with terminally differentiated effector memory CD45RA+ cells excluded. V lost 5 bases and J 1 base, leaving 5 bases between the germline ends. The length of the CDR3 is 12 residues. In germline, CDR1 is MNHEY, CDR2 SVGAGI. Each replicate PCR on the sorted subsets used about 220 ng DNA (approximately 27,000 T cell genomes). This table comes from immunoSEQ multiplex PCR, and its TCRdb copy is limited to in-frame clones, with some not included. The table includes a few hundred thousand clones, less than 97% detected once. This entry comes from a study of shared clonotypes between healthy human individuals. Study details: The study used three CD4 naive, three CD4 memory, two CD8 naive and one CD8 memory plate per donor.

Source material: naive CD8+ T cells sorted from blood. The chain is built from TRBV6-5 and TRBJ1-1; D gene ambiguous. This TCR was sampled from a woman in her thirties in good health. CDR3 nucleotides: TGTGCCAGCAGTCCCGGGAACACTGAAGCTTTCTTT. Its protein is CASSPGNTEAFF.